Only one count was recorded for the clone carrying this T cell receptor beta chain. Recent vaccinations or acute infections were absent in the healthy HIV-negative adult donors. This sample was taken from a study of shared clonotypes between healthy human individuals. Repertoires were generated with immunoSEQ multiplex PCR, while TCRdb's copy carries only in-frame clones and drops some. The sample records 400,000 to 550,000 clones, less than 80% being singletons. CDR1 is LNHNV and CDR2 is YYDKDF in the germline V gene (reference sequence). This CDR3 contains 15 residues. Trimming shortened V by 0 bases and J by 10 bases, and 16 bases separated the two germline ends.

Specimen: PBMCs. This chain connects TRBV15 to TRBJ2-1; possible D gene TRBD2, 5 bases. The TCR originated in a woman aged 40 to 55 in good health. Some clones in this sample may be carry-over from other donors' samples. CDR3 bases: TGTGCCACCAGCAGAGATCGGACTCTCCTCGGGGAGCAGTTCTTC. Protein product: CATSRDRTLLGEQFF. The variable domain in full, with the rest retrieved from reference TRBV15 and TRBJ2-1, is DAMVIQNPRYQVTQFGKPVTLSCSQTLNHNVMYWYQQKSSQAPKLLFHYYDKDFNNEADTPDNFQSRRPNTSFCFLDIRSPGLGDTAMYLCATSRDRTLLGEQFFGPGTRLTVL.